The sequence of this TCR beta chain was determined in a study of early T cells in non-severe SARS-CoV-2 infection. Turning to the study itself: Bulk RNA taken from unsorted whole blood was sequenced, leaving chains unpaired. General study points: Reliance on VDJdb matching favored anti-spike CD8 responses; private and CD4 specificities were missed.

Germline V gene lookup returns CDR1 SEHNR and CDR2 FQNEAQ (reference sequence). Trimming at V came to 5 bases and at J to 6 bases, leaving 9 bases not matched to a gene. CDR3 length: 15 amino acids. This clonotype was counted ten times or more. Its antigen is still unknown. Individual cDNA molecules carried attached unique molecular identifiers. In TCRdb, the 5' RACE reads were re-called with MiXCR into one record per CDR3 protein. The data show under 40,000 distinct CDR3 sequences, around 6.5% seen once. The material sequenced was whole blood. The gene calls are TRBV7-9 and TRBJ2-1, with 8 positions matching TRBD1. The source is an adult who was a healthcare worker with PCR-confirmed SARS-CoV-2 infection or an uninfected control (not recorded which). The CDR3 spells CASSPPGQASNEQFF. The CDR3 DNA is TGTGCCAGCAGCCCACCGGGACAGGCTTCCAATGAGCAGTTCTTC. The whole variable domain, filled in from reference TRBV7-9 and TRBJ2-1, reads DTGVSQNPRHKITKRGQNVTFRCDPISEHNRLYWYRQTLGQGPEFLTYFQNEAQLEKSRLLSDRFSAERPKGSFSTLEIQRTEQGDSAMYLCASSPPGQASNEQFFGPGTRLTVL.